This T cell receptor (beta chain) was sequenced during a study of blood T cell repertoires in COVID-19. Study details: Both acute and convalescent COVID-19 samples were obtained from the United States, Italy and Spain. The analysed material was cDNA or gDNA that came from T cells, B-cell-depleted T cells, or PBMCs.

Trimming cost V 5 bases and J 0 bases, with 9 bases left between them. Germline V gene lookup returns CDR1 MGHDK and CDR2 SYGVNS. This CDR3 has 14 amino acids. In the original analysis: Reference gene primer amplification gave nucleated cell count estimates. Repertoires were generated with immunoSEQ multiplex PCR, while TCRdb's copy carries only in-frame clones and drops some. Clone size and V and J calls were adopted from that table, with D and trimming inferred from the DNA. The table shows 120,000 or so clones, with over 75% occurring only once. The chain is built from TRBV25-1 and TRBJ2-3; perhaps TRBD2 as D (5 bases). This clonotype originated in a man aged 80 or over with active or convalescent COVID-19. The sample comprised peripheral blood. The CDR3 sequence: CASSRADSTDTQYF. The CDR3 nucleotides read TGTGCCAGCAGTCGAGCGGATAGCACAGATACGCAGTATTTT.